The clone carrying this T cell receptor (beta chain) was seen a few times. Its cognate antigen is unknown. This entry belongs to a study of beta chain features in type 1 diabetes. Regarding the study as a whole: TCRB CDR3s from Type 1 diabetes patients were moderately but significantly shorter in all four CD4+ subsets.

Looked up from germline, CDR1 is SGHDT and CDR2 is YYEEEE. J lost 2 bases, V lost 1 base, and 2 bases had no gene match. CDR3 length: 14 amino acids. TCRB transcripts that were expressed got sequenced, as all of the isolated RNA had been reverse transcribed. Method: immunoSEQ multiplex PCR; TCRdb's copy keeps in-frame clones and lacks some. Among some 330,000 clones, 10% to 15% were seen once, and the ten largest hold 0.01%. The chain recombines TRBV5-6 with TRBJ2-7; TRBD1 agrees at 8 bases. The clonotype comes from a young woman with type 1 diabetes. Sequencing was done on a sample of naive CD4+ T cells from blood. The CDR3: CASSLSGQAYEQYF. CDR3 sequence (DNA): TGTGCCAGCAGCTTGTCGGGACAGGCCTACGAGCAGTACTTC.